This paragraph covers one T cell receptor (beta chain) sequence. Its antigen is as yet unknown. Repertoires were generated with immunoSEQ multiplex PCR, while TCRdb's copy carries only in-frame clones and drops some. The sample records roughly 37,000 clones, around nine tenths being singletons. This record belongs to a study of T cell clonotyping in hematopoietic cell transplantation. Study results and limitations: Recipient TCR diversity dropped after transplant; expanded clonotypes rose from day 30 to 180. Broader posttransplant TCR repertoire diversity was predicted by graft donor and pretransplant recipient Inverse Simpson Index values.

The ends were cut back, 4 bases at V and 0 bases at J, with 16 bases in the middle. CDR3 length: 17 amino acids. CDR1 is SGHRS, CDR2 YFSETQ, per germline. This chain uses TRBV5-1 with TRBJ1-4; D not resolved. Sequences were obtained from peripheral blood mononuclear cells. The TCR was taken from a woman aged 40 to 55 in good health. Some clones in this sample may be carry-over from other donors' samples. The CDR3 nucleotides read TGCGCCAGCAGCCCCCGGCAAGCCACCACAACTAATGAAAAACTGTTTTTT. As protein: CASSPRQATTTNEKLFF.